This T cell receptor beta chain was found in a study of a mutant IDH1 vaccine in newly diagnosed glioma. Study context: There were eight vaccinations for patients, given in weeks 1, 3, 5, 7, 11, 15, 19 and 23. Patients got their first vaccination 4-6 weeks after radiotherapy alone, or with temozolomide cycles.

Sequencing used immunoSEQ multiplex PCR; TCRdb keeps in-frame clones, though not all of them. The data show 95,000 to 120,000 clones, about nine tenths seen once. J lost 4 bases, V lost 4 bases, and 5 bases had no gene match. Germline lookup yields CDR1 SGDLS and CDR2 YYNGEE. The CDR3 consists of 15 residues. Study-level findings and limits: Seemingly, pseudoprogression had no relation to changes in the top peripheral T cell clonotypes.

Time point reported: week 11, during vaccination. Each vaccine dose was 300 ug of mutant IDH1 20-mer peptide, with topical imiquimod. Donors harbored newly found WHO grade 3 or 4 IDH1-mutant, ATRX-lost astrocytomas. A word on this clone: Its specificity is not known.

This clonotype was obtained from a woman aged 45-59 years with glioma. Specimen: PBMCs, collected from a glioma patient whose treatment included an IDH1 peptide vaccine. The rearrangement uses TRBV9 and TRBJ2-1; 10 positions match TRBD2. The CDR3: CASSNGLAEYNEQFF. The DNA of the CDR3 is TGTGCCAGCAGCAATGGACTAGCGGAATACAATGAGCAGTTCTTC.